This TCR beta chain is drawn from a study of blood T cell repertoires in COVID-19. Background on the study: There were acute and convalescent COVID-19 samples, and they came from the United States, Italy and Spain.

With V trimmed by 1 base and J by 7 bases, 6 bases remained unmatched. The CDR3 is 14 residues long. The germline V gene has CDR1 LGHNA and CDR2 YSLEER. In the authors' methods: Cell counts per sample came from amplifying reference gene primers. The assay was immunoSEQ multiplex PCR, and TCRdb's table has in-frame clones only and misses some. That table supplies the V and J calls and clone size; D and trimming were determined from the DNA. The sample has under 250,000 clones; about 83% are singletons. The chain uses TRBV4-3 and TRBJ1-2; 7 bases fit TRBD1. The sample taken for sequencing was peripheral blood. The source is a man aged 35-49 years with active or convalescent COVID-19. DNA of the CDR3: TGCGCCAGCAGCCAAGGCAAGACAGGGAGTGGCTACACCTTC. The encoded protein is CASSQGKTGSGYTF.